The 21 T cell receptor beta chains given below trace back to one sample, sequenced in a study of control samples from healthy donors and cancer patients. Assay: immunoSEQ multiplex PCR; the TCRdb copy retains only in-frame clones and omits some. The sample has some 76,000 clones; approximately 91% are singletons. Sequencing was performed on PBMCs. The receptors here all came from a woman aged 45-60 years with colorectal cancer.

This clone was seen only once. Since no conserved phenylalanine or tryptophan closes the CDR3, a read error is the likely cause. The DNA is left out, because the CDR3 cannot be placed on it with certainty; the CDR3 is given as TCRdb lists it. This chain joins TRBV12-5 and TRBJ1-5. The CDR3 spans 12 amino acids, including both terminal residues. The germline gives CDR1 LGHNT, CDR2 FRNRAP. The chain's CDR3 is CASGLETGKGQG.

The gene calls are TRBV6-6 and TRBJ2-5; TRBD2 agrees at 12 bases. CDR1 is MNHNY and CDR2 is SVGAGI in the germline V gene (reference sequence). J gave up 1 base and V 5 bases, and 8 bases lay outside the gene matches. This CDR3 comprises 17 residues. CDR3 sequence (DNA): TGTGCCAGCAGTCGCCCAACTAGCGGGGGGATCCAAGAGACCCAGTACTTC. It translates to CASSRPTSGGIQETQYF.

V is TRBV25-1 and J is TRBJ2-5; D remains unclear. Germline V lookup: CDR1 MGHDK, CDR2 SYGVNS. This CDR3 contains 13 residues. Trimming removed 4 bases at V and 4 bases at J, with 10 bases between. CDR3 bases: TGTGCCAGCAGTGGACCCAATTTAGAGACCCAGTACTTC. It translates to CASSGPNLETQYF.

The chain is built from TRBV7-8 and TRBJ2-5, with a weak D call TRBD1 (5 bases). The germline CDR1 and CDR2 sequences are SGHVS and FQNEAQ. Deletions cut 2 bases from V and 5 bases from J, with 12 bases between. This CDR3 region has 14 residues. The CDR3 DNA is TGTGCCAGCAGCTTACAGGGAAAAGGGGAGACCCAGTACTTC. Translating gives CASSLQGKGETQYF.

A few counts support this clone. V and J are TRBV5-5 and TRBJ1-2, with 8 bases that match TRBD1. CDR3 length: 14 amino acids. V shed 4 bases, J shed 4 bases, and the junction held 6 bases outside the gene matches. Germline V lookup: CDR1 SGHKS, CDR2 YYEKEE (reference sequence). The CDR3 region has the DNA TGTGCCAGCAGCCCTGGACAGGGACGCTATGGCTACACCTTC. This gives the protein CASSPGQGRYGYTF.

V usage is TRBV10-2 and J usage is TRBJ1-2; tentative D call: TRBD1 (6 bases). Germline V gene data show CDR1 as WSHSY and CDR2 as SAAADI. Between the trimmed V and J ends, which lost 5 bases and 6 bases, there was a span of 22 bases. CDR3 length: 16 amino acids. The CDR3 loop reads CASSKDSEVYIDGYTF. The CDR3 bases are TGCGCCAGCAGTAAGGACAGCGAGGTTTATATCGATGGCTACACCTTC.

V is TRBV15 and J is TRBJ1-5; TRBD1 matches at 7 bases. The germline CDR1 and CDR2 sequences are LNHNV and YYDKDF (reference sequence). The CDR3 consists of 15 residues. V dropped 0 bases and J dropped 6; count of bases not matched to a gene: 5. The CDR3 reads CATSREGTESQPQHF. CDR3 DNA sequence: TGTGCCACCAGCAGAGAGGGGACAGAATCTCAGCCCCAGCATTTT.

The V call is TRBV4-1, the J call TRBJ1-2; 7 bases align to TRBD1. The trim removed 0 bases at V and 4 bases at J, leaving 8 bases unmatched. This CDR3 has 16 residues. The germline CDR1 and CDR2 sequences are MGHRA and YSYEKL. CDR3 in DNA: TGCGCCAGCAGCCAAGATAAGGGGGCGCTCGGCTATGGCTACACCTTC. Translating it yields CASSQDKGALGYGYTF.

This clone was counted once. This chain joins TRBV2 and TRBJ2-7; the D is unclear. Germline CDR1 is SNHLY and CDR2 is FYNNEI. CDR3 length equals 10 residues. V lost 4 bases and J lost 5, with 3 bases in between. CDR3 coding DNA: TGTGCCAGCAGTGGAAACGAGCAGTACGTC. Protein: CASSGNEQYV.

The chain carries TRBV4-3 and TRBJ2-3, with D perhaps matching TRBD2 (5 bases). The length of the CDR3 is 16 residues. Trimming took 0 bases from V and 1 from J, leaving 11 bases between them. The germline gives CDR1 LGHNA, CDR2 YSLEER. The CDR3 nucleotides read TGCGCCAGCAGCCAAGAGTGGGGAGCAGGCACAGATACGCAGTATTTT. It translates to CASSQEWGAGTDTQYF.

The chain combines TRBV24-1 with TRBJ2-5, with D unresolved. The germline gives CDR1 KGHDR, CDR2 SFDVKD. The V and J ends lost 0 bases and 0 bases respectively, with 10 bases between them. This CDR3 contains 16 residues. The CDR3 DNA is TGTGCCACCAGTGATTTGGGAAACGGGCACCAAGAGACCCAGTACTTC. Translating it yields CATSDLGNGHQETQYF.

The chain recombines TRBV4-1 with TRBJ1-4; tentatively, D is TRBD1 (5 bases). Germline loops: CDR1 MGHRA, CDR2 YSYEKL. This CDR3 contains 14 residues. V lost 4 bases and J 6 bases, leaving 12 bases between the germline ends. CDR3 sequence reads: CASSLRGTDEKLFF. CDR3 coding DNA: TGCGCCAGCAGCCTGAGGGGTACGGATGAAAAACTGTTTTTT.

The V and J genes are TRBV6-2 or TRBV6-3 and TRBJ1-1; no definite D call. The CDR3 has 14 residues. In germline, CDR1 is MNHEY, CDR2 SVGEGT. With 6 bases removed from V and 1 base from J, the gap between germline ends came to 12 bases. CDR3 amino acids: CASSGITPNTEAFF. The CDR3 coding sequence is TGTGCCAGCAGCGGGATCACACCGAACACTGAAGCTTTCTTT.

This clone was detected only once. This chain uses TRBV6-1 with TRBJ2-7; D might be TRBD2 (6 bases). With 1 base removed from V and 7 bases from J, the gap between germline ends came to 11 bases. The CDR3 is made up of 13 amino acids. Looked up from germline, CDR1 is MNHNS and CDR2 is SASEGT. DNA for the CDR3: TGTGCCAGCAGTGAAGAGGAGGGGCTTGAGCAGTACGTC. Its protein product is CASSEEEGLEQYV.

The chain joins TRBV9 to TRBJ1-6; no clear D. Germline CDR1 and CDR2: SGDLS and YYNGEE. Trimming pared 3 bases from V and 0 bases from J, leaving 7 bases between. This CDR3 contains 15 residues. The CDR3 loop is CASSARSSYNSPLHF. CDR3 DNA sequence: TGTGCCAGCAGCGCTCGTAGCTCCTATAATTCACCCCTCCACTTT.

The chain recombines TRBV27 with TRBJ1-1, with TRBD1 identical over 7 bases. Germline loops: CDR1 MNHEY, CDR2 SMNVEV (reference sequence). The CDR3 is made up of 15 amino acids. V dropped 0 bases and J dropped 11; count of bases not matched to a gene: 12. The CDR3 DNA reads TGTGCCAGCAGTTTATCCTGGGTAGGGGCAGGGGGGGCTTTCTTT. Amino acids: CASSLSWVGAGGAFF.

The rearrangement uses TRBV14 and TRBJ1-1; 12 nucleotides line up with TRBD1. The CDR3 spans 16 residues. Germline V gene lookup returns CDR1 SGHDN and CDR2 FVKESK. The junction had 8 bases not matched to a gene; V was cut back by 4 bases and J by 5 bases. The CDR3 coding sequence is TGTGCCAGCAGCCCGGGACAGGGGGCGCGATGGACTGAAGCTTTCTTT. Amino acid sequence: CASSPGQGARWTEAFF.

CDR3 DNA: TGTGCCAGCAGTCGACTAAGCGGGGGCACCACCGGGGAGCTGTTTTTT. This codes for CASSRLSGGTTGELFF. This sequence joins TRBV6-6 and TRBJ2-2, with 8 nucleotides matching TRBD2. With V trimmed by 5 bases and J by 4 bases, 9 bases remained unmatched. Germline V gives CDR1 MNHNY, CDR2 SVGAGI (reference sequence). The CDR3 length is 16 residues.

The CDR3 nucleotides are TGTGCCATCAGTTCGAGCCGGGACCAACAAGAGACCCAGTACTTC. This encodes CAISSSRDQQETQYF. The rearrangement links TRBV10-3 to TRBJ2-5; D may be TRBD1 or TRBD2 (5 bases each). This CDR3 is 15 amino acids long. Germline loops: CDR1 ENHRY, CDR2 SYGVKD. Trimming removed 5 bases at V and 2 bases at J, with 15 bases between.

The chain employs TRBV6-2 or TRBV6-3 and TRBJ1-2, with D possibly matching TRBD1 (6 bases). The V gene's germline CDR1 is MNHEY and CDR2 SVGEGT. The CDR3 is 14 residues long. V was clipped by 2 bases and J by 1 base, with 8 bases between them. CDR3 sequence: CASSYGDINYGYTF. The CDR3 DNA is TGTGCCAGCAGTTACGGGGACATTAACTATGGCTACACCTTC.

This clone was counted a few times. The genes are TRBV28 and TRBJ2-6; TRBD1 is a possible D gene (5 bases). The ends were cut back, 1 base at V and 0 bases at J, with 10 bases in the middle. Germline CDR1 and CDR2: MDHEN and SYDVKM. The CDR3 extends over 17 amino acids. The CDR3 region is CASSLSRTNSGANVLTF. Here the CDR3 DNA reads TGTGCCAGCAGTTTATCCCGGACAAACTCTGGGGCCAACGTCCTGACTTTC. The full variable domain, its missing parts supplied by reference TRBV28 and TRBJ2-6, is DVKVTQSSRYLVKRTGEKVFLECVQDMDHENMFWYRQDPGLGLRLIYFSYDVKMKEKGDIPEGYSVSREKKERFSLILESASTNQTSMYLCASSLSRTNSGANVLTFGAGSRLTVL.